This paragraph covers one T cell receptor beta chain sequence. Its antigen is unidentified. The sample comes from a study of T-cell memory formation after mild COVID-19. TCRdb re-analysed the 5' RACE reads in MiXCR, keeping a single row per CDR3 protein. The sample carries under 700,000 distinct CDR3 sequences, around 21% recorded once. CDR1 and CDR2 (germline): SGHNT, YYREEE (reference sequence). V lost 4 bases and J lost 2, with 15 bases in between. The length of the CDR3 is 15 residues. Findings of the study overall: The appearance of some responding clones in pre-infection memory suggested that cross-reactive memory joined.

Material for sequencing was PBMCs or a T cell subset sorted from them (not recorded which). The sequence was obtained from an adult woman who had mild COVID-19 (a few samples of this study predate the infection). Cell type and time point are not known. The rearrangement uses TRBV5-4 and TRBJ2-5; tentatively, D is TRBD1 (6 bases). The CDR3 spells CASSPTPDSQETQYF. The CDR3 DNA follows: TGTGCCAGCAGCCCCACCCCGGACAGTCAAGAGACCCAGTACTTC.